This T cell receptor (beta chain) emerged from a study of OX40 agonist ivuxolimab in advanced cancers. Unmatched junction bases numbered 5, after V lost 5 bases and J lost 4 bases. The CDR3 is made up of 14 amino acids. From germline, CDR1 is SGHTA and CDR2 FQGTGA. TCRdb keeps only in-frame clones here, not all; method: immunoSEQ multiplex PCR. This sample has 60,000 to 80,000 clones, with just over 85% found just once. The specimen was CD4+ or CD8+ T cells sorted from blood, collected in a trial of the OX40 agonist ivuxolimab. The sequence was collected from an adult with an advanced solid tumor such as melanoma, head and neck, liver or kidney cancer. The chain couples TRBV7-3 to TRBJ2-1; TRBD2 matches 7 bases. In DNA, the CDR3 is TGTGCCAGCAGCCGCAGCGGGGCGTACAATGAGCAGTTCTTC. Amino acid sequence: CASSRSGAYNEQFF.